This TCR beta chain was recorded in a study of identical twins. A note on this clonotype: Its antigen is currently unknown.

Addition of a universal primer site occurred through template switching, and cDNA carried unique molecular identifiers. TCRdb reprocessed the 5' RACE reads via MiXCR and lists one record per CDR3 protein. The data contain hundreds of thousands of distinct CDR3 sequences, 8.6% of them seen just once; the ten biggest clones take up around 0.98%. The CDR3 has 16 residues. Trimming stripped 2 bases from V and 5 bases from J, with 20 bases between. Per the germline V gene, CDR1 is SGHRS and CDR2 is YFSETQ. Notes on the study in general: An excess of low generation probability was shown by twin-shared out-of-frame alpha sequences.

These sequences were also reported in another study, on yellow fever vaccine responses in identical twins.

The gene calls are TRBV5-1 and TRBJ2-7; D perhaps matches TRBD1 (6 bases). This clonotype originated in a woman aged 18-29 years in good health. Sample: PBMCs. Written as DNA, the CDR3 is TGCGCCAGCAGCTTCGGTCTCGACAGGTTCGTCCACGAGCAGTACTTC. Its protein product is CASSFGLDRFVHEQYF.